A single sample is the source of the 21 T cell receptor beta chains below, sequenced in a study of blood T cells in healthy people across ages. Combining a sample-barcoded 5' primer with a J-beta primer mix, a second PCR ran for roughly 6 to 11 cycles. TCRdb re-called the 5' RACE reads with MiXCR, one entry per CDR3 protein. The sample has hundreds of thousands of distinct CDR3 sequences, roughly 32% seen once. Sequences were obtained from blood. The receptor source for this set is a woman of 80 years or more in good health.

This clonotype came up a few times. The V and J genes are TRBV7-2 and TRBJ1-2; 9 bases fit TRBD1. Unmatched junction bases numbered 10, after V lost 6 bases and J lost 8 bases. The germline gives CDR1 SGHTA, CDR2 FQGNSA. This CDR3 is 14 amino acids long. The CDR3 here is CASSPAGTGNGYTF. The CDR3 DNA is TGTGCCAGCAGTCCTGCCGGGACAGGGAACGGCTACACCTTC.

This clonotype was seen many times. V gene TRBV10-3 combines with J gene TRBJ2-1; the match to TRBD2 covers 10 bases. With 5 bases clipped from V and 6 bases from J, the junction kept 4 bases outside the gene matches. CDR1 ENHRY and CDR2 SYGVKD come from the germline V gene. CDR3 size: 14 residues. The CDR3 loop is CAISLSGGANEQFF. The CDR3 DNA reads as TGTGCCATCAGTTTAAGCGGGGGGGCCAATGAGCAGTTCTTC.

This clonotype has a handful of counts. Possible read error: a much larger clone is one base away. V gene TRBV20-1 combines with J gene TRBJ2-7; 7 bases are shared with TRBD1. Germline-derived CDR1 and CDR2 are DFQATT and SNEGSKA (reference sequence). V lost 3 bases, J lost 2 bases, and 7 bases stayed unmatched. CDR3 length: 14 amino acids. The CDR3 here is CSASRRQGPYEQYF. CDR3 DNA: TGCAGTGCTAGCAGAAGACAGGGACCCTACGAGCAGTACTTC.

The gene calls are TRBV5-1 and TRBJ2-7, with D unresolved. Trimming removed 2 bases at V and 2 bases at J, with 14 bases between. This CDR3 is built from 15 residues. The germline V gene encodes CDR1 SGHRS and CDR2 YFSETQ. The CDR3 loop is CASSFGQNYPYEQYF. The CDR3 region has the DNA TGCGCCAGCAGCTTCGGGCAGAACTACCCCTACGAGCAGTACTTC.

In its sample, this clonotype was seen many times. The chain joins TRBV7-2 to TRBJ2-7; the match to TRBD2 covers 8 bases. V gave up 1 base and J gave up 4 bases; unmatched junction bases: 6. Germline-derived CDR1 and CDR2 are SGHTA and FQGNSA. CDR3 length equals 15 residues. CDR3 coding DNA: TGTGCCAGCAGCTTAGAAGGGACTAGTTTGTACGAGCAGTACTTC. Translation gives CASSLEGTSLYEQYF.

In its sample, this clonotype was seen a few times. The V and J genes are TRBV7-9 and TRBJ2-1; 12 bases agree with TRBD2. The germline CDR1 and CDR2 sequences are SEHNR and FQNEAQ (reference sequence). The CDR3 totals 17 residues. The V segment lost 5 bases and the J segment 1 base; nucleotides outside the gene matches: 6. As DNA, the CDR3 is TGTGCCAGCAGCGGTCAGACTAGCGGGGGTTCCTACAATGAGCAGTTCTTC. It yields the protein CASSGQTSGGSYNEQFF.

The rearrangement uses TRBV29-1 and TRBJ2-7, with D perhaps given as TRBD1 or TRBD2 (5 bases each). TRBJ2-5 matches the DNA end more closely, so the J call is doubtful. The CDR3 consists of 13 residues. Germline loops: CDR1 SQVTM, CDR2 ANQGSEA. CDR3 sequence (DNA): TGCAGCGCCGACGGGTCCATGAGGGGGACCCAGTACTTC. Translating it yields CSADGSMRGTQYF.

This rearrangement joins TRBV28 to TRBJ2-5, with D uncertain. V dropped 2 bases and J dropped 4 bases, with 11 bases sitting between them. The CDR3 runs to 14 residues. Per the germline V gene, CDR1 is MDHEN and CDR2 is SYDVKM. CDR3: CASSLQYTPETQYF. CDR3 nucleotides: TGTGCCAGCAGTTTACAGTATACGCCAGAGACCCAGTACTTC.

The chain joins TRBV15 to TRBJ1-1, with unresolved D. Between the trimmed V and J ends, which lost 0 bases and 3 bases, there was a span of 26 bases. The CDR3 covers 20 residues. Germline CDR1 LNHNV, CDR2 YYDKDF (reference sequence). The CDR3 here is CATSRDTEVGTRHSDTEAFF. As DNA, the CDR3 is TGTGCCACCAGCAGAGATACTGAGGTGGGAACTCGGCATTCGGACACTGAAGCTTTCTTT. The full variable domain, completed using reference TRBV15 and TRBJ1-1, is DAMVIQNPRYQVTQFGKPVTLSCSQTLNHNVMYWYQQKSSQAPKLLFHYYDKDFNNEADTPDNFQSRRPNTSFCFLDIRSPGLGDTAMYLCATSRDTEVGTRHSDTEAFFGQGTRLTVV.

This clonotype was detected many times. The chain couples TRBV20-1 to TRBJ2-7, with D perhaps matching TRBD2 (6 bases). Germline V gene lookup returns CDR1 DFQATT and CDR2 SNEGSKA (reference sequence). V lost 7 bases, J lost 2 bases, and 18 bases lay in between. The CDR3 is made up of 14 amino acids. The CDR3, as DNA: TGCAGTGTTCCGGGACTTATTAAGACCTACGAGCAGTACTTC. Its translation: CSVPGLIKTYEQYF.

On this clonotype: A much larger clone lies a single base off, so this may be a read error. CDR3 region: CSASGGTETQFF. The CDR3, as DNA: TGCTCGGCTAGCGGGGGGACTGAGACCCAGTTCTTC. The chain couples TRBV29-1 to TRBJ2-1; 11 bases are shared with TRBD2. There are 12 residues in the CDR3. Germline lookup yields CDR1 SQVTM and CDR2 ANQGSEA.

This clonotype appeared many times. The V call is TRBV7-2, the J call TRBJ2-1; 12 nucleotides line up with TRBD2. J gave up 3 bases and V 5 bases, and 8 bases lay outside the gene matches. The V gene's germline CDR1 is SGHTA and CDR2 FQGNSA. The CDR3 runs to 17 residues. CDR3: CASSPTTSGGVYNEQFF. DNA for the CDR3: TGTGCCAGCAGCCCGACGACTAGCGGGGGAGTCTACAATGAGCAGTTCTTC.

This clonotype was found many times. The chain employs TRBV6-2 or TRBV6-3 and TRBJ2-1; 7 nucleotides line up with TRBD1. Trimming took 5 bases from V and 2 from J; bases not matched to a gene: 9. The CDR3 consists of 16 residues. Germline CDR1 and CDR2: MNHEY and SVGEGT. For the CDR3, the DNA is TGTGCCAGCAGTCTGTTGGATACAGGGGCCTACAATGAGCAGTTCTTC. It yields the protein CASSLLDTGAYNEQFF.

For this clonotype: It may be a read error: a sequence one base away is much more abundant. The genes are TRBV7-2 and TRBJ2-7; 7 positions match TRBD2. There are 16 residues in the CDR3. The ends lost 4 bases at V and 7 bases at J; junction bases unmatched: 16. Per germline, CDR1 SGHTA and CDR2 FQGNSA. The CDR3 nucleotides read TGTGCCAGCAGCTCCCTTCGGGGCGGGGGAGGTAATGAGCAGTACTTC. Translation: CASSSLRGGGGNEQYF.

The V gene is TRBV5-1, the J gene TRBJ2-1; D is undetermined. Germline V gene sequence: CDR1 SGHRS, CDR2 YFSETQ. The CDR3 runs 12 residues. Trimming removed 2 bases from V and 15 bases from J, with 15 bases in between. CDR3 sequence: CASSFGSTPPFF. DNA of the CDR3: TGCGCCAGCAGCTTTGGGTCTACTCCTCCGTTCTTC. The whole variable domain, filled in from reference TRBV5-1 and TRBJ2-1, reads KAGVTQTPRYLIKTRGQQVTLSCSPISGHRSVSWYQQTPGQGLQFLFEYFSETQRNKGNFPGRFSGRQFSNSRSEMNVSTLELGDSALYLCASSFGSTPPFFGPGTRLTVL.

The gene calls are TRBV4-1 and TRBJ2-2; 7 bases map to TRBD2. The CDR3 has 16 residues. From germline, CDR1 is MGHRA and CDR2 YSYEKL. J gave up 5 bases and V 0 bases, and 6 bases lay outside the gene matches. This CDR3 reads CASSQEGGWWTGELFF. The CDR3, as DNA: TGCGCCAGCAGCCAAGAGGGGGGGTGGTGGACCGGGGAGCTGTTTTTT.

This clonotype was seen only a few times. J is TRBJ2-1 and V is TRBV4-2; no firm D call. Germline CDR1 LGHNA, CDR2 YNFKEQ. Trimming cost V 0 bases and J 5 bases, with 11 bases left between them. CDR3 length equals 15 residues. The CDR3 loop is CASSQDLTVNNEQFF. The CDR3 DNA reads TGTGCCAGCAGCCAAGATTTAACAGTTAACAATGAGCAGTTCTTC.

This clonotype was seen many times. CDR3 region: CASSFLLGEGEQFF. The CDR3 region has the DNA TGTGCCAGCAGCTTCCTCTTGGGGGAAGGTGAGCAGTTCTTC. V is TRBV11-2 and J is TRBJ2-1; D might be TRBD1 or TRBD2, each matching 5 bases. Germline loops: CDR1 SGHAT, CDR2 FQNNGV. V was pared by 3 bases and J by 9 bases, with 15 bases between. The CDR3 consists of 14 residues.

The V call is TRBV5-1, the J call TRBJ2-7; no firm D call. The CDR3 is 15 residues long. The germline V gene encodes CDR1 SGHRS and CDR2 YFSETQ. Trimming pared 0 bases from V and 2 bases from J, leaving 12 bases between. Here the CDR3 DNA reads TGCGCCAGCAGCTTGGGGGTCGGGCTACCCTACGAGCAGTACTTC. Its translation: CASSLGVGLPYEQYF.

This clonotype came up a few times. Here the CDR3 DNA reads TGTGCCAGCAGTAATCGATTTACAGGGATGGTGACCTACGAGCAGTACTTC. Translation gives CASSNRFTGMVTYEQYF. The chain links TRBV27 to TRBJ2-7; a weak D match, TRBD1 (6 bases). This CDR3 is 17 amino acids long. Trimming took 5 bases from V and 2 from J, leaving 22 bases between them. In germline, CDR1 is MNHEY, CDR2 SMNVEV (reference sequence).

This clonotype occurred a few times. The chain combines TRBV5-1 with TRBJ2-2, with 12 nucleotides matching TRBD1. With 4 bases clipped from V and 4 bases from J, the junction kept 5 bases outside the gene matches. The CDR3 extends over 16 amino acids. In germline, CDR1 is SGHRS, CDR2 YFSETQ. CDR3 nucleotides: TGCGCCAGCAGCACCGGGACAGGGGGCGGCACCGGGGAGCTGTTTTTT. Its translation is CASSTGTGGGTGELFF.